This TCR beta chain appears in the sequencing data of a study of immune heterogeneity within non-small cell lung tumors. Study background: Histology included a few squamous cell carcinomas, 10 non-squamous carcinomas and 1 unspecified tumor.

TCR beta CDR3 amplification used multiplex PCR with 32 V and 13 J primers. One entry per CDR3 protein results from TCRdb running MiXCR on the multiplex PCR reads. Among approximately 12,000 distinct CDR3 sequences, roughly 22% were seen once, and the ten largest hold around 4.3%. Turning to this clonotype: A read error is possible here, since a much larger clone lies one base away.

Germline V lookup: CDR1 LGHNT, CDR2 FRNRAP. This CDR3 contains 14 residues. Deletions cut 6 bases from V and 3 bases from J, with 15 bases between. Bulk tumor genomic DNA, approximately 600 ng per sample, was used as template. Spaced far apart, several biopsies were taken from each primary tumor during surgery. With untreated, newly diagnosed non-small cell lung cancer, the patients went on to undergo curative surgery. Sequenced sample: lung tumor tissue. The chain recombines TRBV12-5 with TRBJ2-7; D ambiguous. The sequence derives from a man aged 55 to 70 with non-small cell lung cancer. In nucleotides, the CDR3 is TGTGCTAGTGGAAAGGGTGGCTTATTCTACGAGCAGTACTTC. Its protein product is CASGKGGLFYEQYF.